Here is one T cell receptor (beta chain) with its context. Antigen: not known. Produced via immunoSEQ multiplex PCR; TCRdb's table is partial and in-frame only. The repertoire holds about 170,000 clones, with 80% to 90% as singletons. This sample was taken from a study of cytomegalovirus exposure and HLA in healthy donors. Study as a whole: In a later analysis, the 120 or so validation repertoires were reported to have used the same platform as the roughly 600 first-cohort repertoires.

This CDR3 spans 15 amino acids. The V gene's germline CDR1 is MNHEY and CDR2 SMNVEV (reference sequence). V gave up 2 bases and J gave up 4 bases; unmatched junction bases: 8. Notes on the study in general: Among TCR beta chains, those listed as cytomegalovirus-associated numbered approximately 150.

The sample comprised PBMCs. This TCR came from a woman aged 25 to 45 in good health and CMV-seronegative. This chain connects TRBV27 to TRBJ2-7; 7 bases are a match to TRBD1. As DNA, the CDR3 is TGTGCCAGCAGTTTAACCGGGACAGCAATTTACGAGCAGTACTTC. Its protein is CASSLTGTAIYEQYF.